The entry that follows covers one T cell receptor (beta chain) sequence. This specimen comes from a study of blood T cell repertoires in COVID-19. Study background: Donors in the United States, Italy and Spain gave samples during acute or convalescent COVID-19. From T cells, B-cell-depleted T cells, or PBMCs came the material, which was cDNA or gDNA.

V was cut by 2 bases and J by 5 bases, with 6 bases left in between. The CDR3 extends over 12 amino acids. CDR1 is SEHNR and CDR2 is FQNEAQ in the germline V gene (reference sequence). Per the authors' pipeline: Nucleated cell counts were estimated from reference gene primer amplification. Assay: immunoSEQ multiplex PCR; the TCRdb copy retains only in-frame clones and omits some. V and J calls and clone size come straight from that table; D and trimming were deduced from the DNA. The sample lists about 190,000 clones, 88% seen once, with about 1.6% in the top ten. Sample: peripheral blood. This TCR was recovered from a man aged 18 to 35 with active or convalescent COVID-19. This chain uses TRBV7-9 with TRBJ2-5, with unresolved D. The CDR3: CASSLLFETQYF. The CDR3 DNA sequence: TGTGCCAGCAGCTTACTATTTGAGACCCAGTACTTC.